Sequencing of this T cell receptor (beta chain) was carried out in a study of blood T cell repertoires in COVID-19. Turning to the study itself: The origin of the acute and convalescent COVID-19 samples was the United States, Italy and Spain.

This CDR3 is 17 amino acids long. Trimming took 1 base from V and 0 from J, leaving 13 bases between them. The germline CDR1 and CDR2 sequences are GTSNPN and SVGIG (reference sequence). Clones were read by immunoSEQ multiplex PCR, and TCRdb kept only the in-frame ones, dropping some. The data contain some 170,000 clones, 75% to 90% of them singletons. The clonotype originates from a woman of 80 years or more with active or convalescent COVID-19. The chain joins TRBV30 to TRBJ2-6, with D possibly being TRBD1 (6 bases). Material for sequencing was peripheral blood. The CDR3 DNA reads as TGTGCCTGGAGTGGGGGGACATCCCACTCTGGGGCCAACGTCCTGACTTTC. It is translated as CAWSGGTSHSGANVLTF.